Included here is one T cell receptor beta chain sequence, with context. Its matching antigen is unknown. The data were taken from a study of a mutant IDH1 vaccine in newly diagnosed glioma. The overall study: Scheduled for weeks 1, 3, 5, 7, 11, 15, 19 and 23, eight vaccinations were given to patients. Vaccines began 4-6 weeks after radiotherapy alone, or with temozolomide cycles. Every participant had undergone radiotherapy, temozolomide, or both before, and most underwent both.

This CDR3 region has 15 residues. Profiled with immunoSEQ multiplex PCR; TCRdb holds only in-frame clones, not every one. The data contain about 54,000 clones, 87% of them seen just once; the ten biggest clones take up under 1.5%. Sample time point: week 23, last vaccination. Topical imiquimod accompanied each vaccine dose, which consisted of 300 ug of mutant IDH1 20-mer peptide. Tumors from donors were new WHO grade 3 or 4 IDH1-mutant astrocytomas with ATRX loss. The clonotype comes from a man in his forties or fifties with glioma. Sequencing used PBMCs, obtained from a glioma patient whose treatment included an IDH1 peptide vaccine. The chain links TRBV1 to TRBJ2-1; the table calls TRBD2, which could not be checked here. TRBV1 is a known pseudogene. CDR3 nucleotide sequence: TGCACCAGCAGCCAAGTTTTGCGGAGGTACAATGAGCAGTTCTTC. Translated: CTSSQVLRRYNEQFF.